These T cell receptor beta chains were read from a single sample in a study of blood T cell repertoires in COVID-19. Produced via immunoSEQ multiplex PCR; TCRdb's table is partial and in-frame only. The sample lists tens of thousands of clones; roughly 87% were seen once. Sequenced input: peripheral blood. The origin of the receptors is a man aged 55-75 years with active COVID-19. The CDR3 runs from the conserved cysteine through the conserved F or W. Each record gives: CDR3 protein, CDR3 DNA, J gene, V gene, D gene, clone size. D genes are given only for firm matches. Size is stated for part of the rows, as once, few or many counts, or as a class when the clone is expanded.

CDR3aa: CSAKSGHEQYF; CDR3nt: TGCAGTGCTAAGTCAGGGCACGAGCAGTACTTC; j_gene: TRBJ2-7; v_gene: TRBV20-1; d_gene: NA; abundance: once
CDR3aa: CASSAPPAGGTETQYF; CDR3nt: TGTGCCAGCTCCGCCCCCCCGGCAGGGGGAACAGAGACCCAGTACTTC; j_gene: TRBJ2-5; v_gene: TRBV18; d_gene: TRBD1; abundance: NA
CDR3aa: CASSLYRGDYGYTF; CDR3nt: TGTGCCAGCAGCCTTTACAGGGGGGACTATGGCTACACCTTC; j_gene: TRBJ1-2; v_gene: TRBV4-2; d_gene: TRBD1; abundance: NA
CDR3aa: CATSDFLAGGLGELFF; CDR3nt: TGTGCCACCAGTGATTTCTTAGCGGGAGGCCTCGGGGAGCTGTTTTTT; j_gene: TRBJ2-2; v_gene: TRBV24-1; d_gene: TRBD2; abundance: once
CDR3aa: CASSPSQGYEQFF; CDR3nt: TGTGCCAGCAGCCCATCACAGGGATATGAGCAGTTCTTC; j_gene: TRBJ2-1; v_gene: TRBV6-5; d_gene: NA; abundance: NA
CDR3aa: CASSASTDTQYF; CDR3nt: TGTGCCAGCAGCGCGAGCACAGATACGCAGTATTTT; j_gene: TRBJ2-3; v_gene: TRBV11-3; d_gene: NA; abundance: NA
CDR3aa: CASSSVFSTDTQYF; CDR3nt: TGTGCCAGCAGCTCCGTTTTTAGCACAGATACGCAGTATTTT; j_gene: TRBJ2-3; v_gene: TRBV11-2; d_gene: NA; abundance: once
CDR3aa: CASATGTGNEKLFF; CDR3nt: TGTGCCAGCGCCACCGGGACAGGGAACGAAAAACTGTTTTTT; j_gene: TRBJ1-4; v_gene: TRBV2; d_gene: TRBD1; abundance: once
CDR3aa: CASSLSRDRGETQYF; CDR3nt: TGTGCCAGCAGTTTATCCCGGGACAGGGGAGAGACCCAGTACTTC; j_gene: TRBJ2-5; v_gene: TRBV27; d_gene: TRBD1; abundance: NA
CDR3aa: CASSSAPTGGRFYEQYF; CDR3nt: TGTGCCAGCAGCTCCGCCCCAACAGGGGGAAGATTCTACGAGCAGTACTTC; j_gene: TRBJ2-7; v_gene: TRBV5-8; d_gene: TRBD1; abundance: NA
CDR3aa: CASSRVAGPLYNEQFF; CDR3nt: TGCGCCAGCAGCCGCGTAGCGGGACCTCTCTACAATGAGCAGTTCTTC; j_gene: TRBJ2-1; v_gene: TRBV4-3; d_gene: TRBD2; abundance: once
CDR3aa: CASSLLYEQYF; CDR3nt: TGTGCCAGCAGTTTACTCTACGAGCAGTACTTC; j_gene: TRBJ2-7; v_gene: TRBV28; d_gene: NA; abundance: NA
CDR3aa: CASSSPPATEAFF; CDR3nt: TGTGCCAGCAGCTCCCCCCCGGCGACAGAAGCTTTCTTT; j_gene: TRBJ1-1; v_gene: TRBV7-9; d_gene: NA; abundance: NA
CDR3aa: CAISDPTRVITDTQYF; CDR3nt: TGTGCCATCAGTGATCCGACTAGAGTTATCACAGATACGCAGTATTTT; j_gene: TRBJ2-3; v_gene: TRBV10-3; d_gene: NA; abundance: NA
CDR3aa: CASSPAGTSVTYEQYF; CDR3nt: TGTGCCAGCAGCCCGGCCGGGACTAGCGTAACCTACGAGCAGTACTTC; j_gene: TRBJ2-7; v_gene: TRBV14; d_gene: TRBD2; abundance: NA
CDR3aa: CASSQGTGAWETQYF; CDR3nt: TGTGCCAGCAGCCAAGGGACAGGGGCATGGGAGACCCAGTACTTC; j_gene: TRBJ2-5; v_gene: TRBV4-2; d_gene: TRBD1; abundance: NA
CDR3aa: CASSYGVGVSSYEQYF; CDR3nt: TGCGCCAGCAGTTATGGAGTAGGGGTAAGCTCCTACGAGCAGTACTTC; j_gene: TRBJ2-7; v_gene: TRBV5-1; d_gene: NA; abundance: NA
CDR3aa: CASSEAGQGAGYTF; CDR3nt: TGTGCCAGCAGTGAGGCGGGACAGGGGGCTGGCTACACCTTC; j_gene: TRBJ1-2; v_gene: TRBV6-1; d_gene: TRBD1; abundance: NA
CDR3aa: CASSLERGSSTDTQYF; CDR3nt: TGTGCCAGCAGCTTAGAGCGGGGGTCCAGCACAGATACGCAGTATTTT; j_gene: TRBJ2-3; v_gene: TRBV11-2; d_gene: TRBD2; abundance: few
CDR3aa: CASSNPGTATETQYF; CDR3nt: TGTGCCAGCAGCAACCCCGGGACAGCGACAGAGACCCAGTACTTC; j_gene: TRBJ2-5; v_gene: TRBV5-4; d_gene: TRBD1; abundance: NA
CDR3aa: CASSQPTGKQFF; CDR3nt: TGTGCCAGCAGCCAACCCACAGGGAAGCAGTTCTTC; j_gene: TRBJ2-1; v_gene: TRBV3-1/TRBV3-2; d_gene: NA; abundance: NA
CDR3aa: CASSLAGSQETQYF; CDR3nt: TGCGCCAGCAGCTTAGCAGGGTCTCAAGAGACCCAGTACTTC; j_gene: TRBJ2-5; v_gene: TRBV5-1; d_gene: NA; abundance: once
CDR3aa: CASSRDSYSGNTIYF; CDR3nt: TGTGCCAGCAGCCGGGACAGCTACTCTGGAAACACCATATATTTT; j_gene: TRBJ1-3; v_gene: TRBV5-5; d_gene: TRBD1; abundance: NA
CDR3aa: CASSLQGARNTEAFF; CDR3nt: TGTGCCAGCAGCCTTCAGGGGGCGCGGAACACTGAAGCTTTCTTT; j_gene: TRBJ1-1; v_gene: TRBV9; d_gene: TRBD1; abundance: NA
CDR3aa: CASSLDRGYNEQFF; CDR3nt: TGTGCCAGCAGCCTGGACAGGGGCTACAATGAGCAGTTCTTC; j_gene: TRBJ2-1; v_gene: TRBV27; d_gene: TRBD1; abundance: NA
CDR3aa: CASSLEGTGGYGYTF; CDR3nt: TGCGCCAGCAGCTTGGAAGGGACAGGGGGCTATGGCTACACCTTC; j_gene: TRBJ1-2; v_gene: TRBV5-1; d_gene: TRBD1; abundance: few
CDR3aa: CASSQDLSNSGANVLTF; CDR3nt: TGTGCCAGCAGCCAAGATCTAAGTAACTCTGGGGCCAACGTCCTGACTTTC; j_gene: TRBJ2-6; v_gene: TRBV3-1/TRBV3-2; d_gene: NA; abundance: NA
CDR3aa: CASSPDRGRQYF; CDR3nt: TGTGCCAGCAGCCCTGACAGGGGGCGGCAGTACTTC; j_gene: TRBJ2-7; v_gene: TRBV12-1; d_gene: NA; abundance: NA
CDR3aa: CASSLIASTMGNEKLFF; CDR3nt: TGTGCCAGCAGTTTAATAGCGAGTACCATGGGTAATGAAAAACTGTTTTTT; j_gene: TRBJ1-4; v_gene: TRBV27; d_gene: NA; abundance: once
CDR3aa: CASSIGQGYTGELFF; CDR3nt: TGTGCCAGTAGTATTGGACAGGGGTACACCGGGGAGCTGTTTTTT; j_gene: TRBJ2-2; v_gene: TRBV19; d_gene: TRBD1; abundance: NA
CDR3aa: CAISESSSGILEQYF; CDR3nt: TGTGCCATCAGTGAGTCGAGCTCCGGGATACTCGAGCAGTACTTC; j_gene: TRBJ2-7; v_gene: TRBV10-3; d_gene: NA; abundance: once
CDR3aa: CATWHPGGNEQFF; CDR3nt: TGTGCCACGTGGCACCCGGGGGGCAATGAGCAGTTCTTC; j_gene: TRBJ2-1; v_gene: TRBV10-3; d_gene: TRBD2; abundance: NA
CDR3aa: CASAGSGANVLTF; CDR3nt: TGTGCTAGTGCCGGCTCTGGGGCCAACGTCCTGACTTTC; j_gene: TRBJ2-6; v_gene: TRBV12-5; d_gene: NA; abundance: NA
CDR3aa: CASSPSIPWLSSGRAGTDTQYF; CDR3nt: TGTGCCAGCAGCCCATCGATTCCCTGGCTCTCAAGCGGGAGGGCAGGGACAGATACGCAGTATTTT; j_gene: TRBJ2-3; v_gene: TRBV3-1/TRBV3-2; d_gene: TRBD2; abundance: NA
CDR3aa: CASSQRTSGGNTGELFF; CDR3nt: TGTGCCAGCAGCCAACGGACTAGCGGAGGGAACACCGGGGAGCTGTTTTTT; j_gene: TRBJ2-2; v_gene: TRBV4-2; d_gene: TRBD2; abundance: NA
CDR3aa: CASSVETGWDQETQYF; CDR3nt: TGTGCCAGCAGCGTAGAGACAGGGTGGGACCAAGAGACCCAGTACTTC; j_gene: TRBJ2-5; v_gene: TRBV9; d_gene: TRBD1; abundance: NA
CDR3aa: CASSNPTGSGDSPLHF; CDR3nt: TGTGCCAGCAGCAATCCCACAGGGTCAGGGGATTCACCCCTCCACTTT; j_gene: TRBJ1-6; v_gene: TRBV9; d_gene: NA; abundance: NA
CDR3aa: CSASPSGYYNEQFF; CDR3nt: TGCAGTGCTAGTCCTAGCGGGTATTACAATGAGCAGTTCTTC; j_gene: TRBJ2-1; v_gene: TRBV20-1; d_gene: TRBD2; abundance: NA
CDR3aa: CASSGRVSSYNEQFF; CDR3nt: TGTGCCAGCAGCGGCAGGGTTAGCTCCTACAATGAGCAGTTCTTC; j_gene: TRBJ2-1; v_gene: TRBV7-8; d_gene: NA; abundance: NA
CDR3aa: CASSYSAYVDYGYTF; CDR3nt: TGTGCCAGCAGTTACAGCGCCTACGTGGATTATGGCTACACCTTC; j_gene: TRBJ1-2; v_gene: TRBV6-5; d_gene: NA; abundance: NA
CDR3aa: CASSPRHMNTEAFF; CDR3nt: TGCGCCAGCAGCCCACGACATATGAACACTGAAGCTTTCTTT; j_gene: TRBJ1-1; v_gene: TRBV4-3; d_gene: NA; abundance: NA
CDR3aa: CASSLGGKTNEKLFF; CDR3nt: TGCGCCAGCAGCTTGGGCGGGAAAACTAATGAAAAACTGTTTTTT; j_gene: TRBJ1-4; v_gene: TRBV5-1; d_gene: NA; abundance: NA
CDR3aa: CASSWDSLITLHF; CDR3nt: TGTGCCAGCAGTTGGGACAGTCTTATCACCCTCCACTTT; j_gene: TRBJ1-6; v_gene: TRBV12-3/TRBV12-4; d_gene: TRBD1; abundance: NA
CDR3aa: CASSTRQGFSNQPQHF; CDR3nt: TGTGCCAGCAGTACTCGACAGGGATTTAGCAATCAGCCCCAGCATTTT; j_gene: TRBJ1-5; v_gene: TRBV28; d_gene: TRBD1; abundance: NA
CDR3aa: CASHPGQTNEKLFF; CDR3nt: TGTGCCAGCCACCCCGGACAGACTAATGAAAAACTGTTTTTT; j_gene: TRBJ1-4; v_gene: TRBV27; d_gene: NA; abundance: NA
CDR3aa: CASSLMREVTDTQYF; CDR3nt: TGTGCCAGCAGTTTAATGAGGGAAGTCACAGATACGCAGTATTTT; j_gene: TRBJ2-3; v_gene: TRBV27; d_gene: NA; abundance: NA
CDR3aa: CASSADTNYEQYF; CDR3nt: TGTGCCAGCAGCGCGGACACGAACTACGAGCAGTACTTC; j_gene: TRBJ2-7; v_gene: TRBV5-4; d_gene: NA; abundance: NA
CDR3aa: CASSLRQGANNSPLHF; CDR3nt: TGCGCCAGCAGCTTAAGACAGGGTGCGAATAATTCACCCCTCCACTTT; j_gene: TRBJ1-6; v_gene: TRBV5-1; d_gene: TRBD1; abundance: few
CDR3aa: CASRTTGNTGELFF; CDR3nt: TGTGCCAGCAGAACGACAGGGAACACCGGGGAGCTGTTTTTT; j_gene: TRBJ2-2; v_gene: TRBV28; d_gene: NA; abundance: NA
CDR3aa: CASSLDNRGLGTEAFF; CDR3nt: TGTGCCAGCAGTTTAGACAACAGGGGGCTCGGCACTGAAGCTTTCTTT; j_gene: TRBJ1-1; v_gene: TRBV28; d_gene: TRBD1; abundance: NA
CDR3aa: CASRGSGSYGEQYF; CDR3nt: TGCGCCAGCAGGGGTAGCGGGAGCTATGGCGAGCAGTACTTC; j_gene: TRBJ2-7; v_gene: TRBV5-1; d_gene: TRBD2; abundance: NA
CDR3aa: CASSSTGEIVREQYF; CDR3nt: TGTGCCAGCAGCTCGACAGGGGAAATCGTCCGCGAGCAGTACTTC; j_gene: TRBJ2-7; v_gene: TRBV5-5; d_gene: TRBD1; abundance: NA